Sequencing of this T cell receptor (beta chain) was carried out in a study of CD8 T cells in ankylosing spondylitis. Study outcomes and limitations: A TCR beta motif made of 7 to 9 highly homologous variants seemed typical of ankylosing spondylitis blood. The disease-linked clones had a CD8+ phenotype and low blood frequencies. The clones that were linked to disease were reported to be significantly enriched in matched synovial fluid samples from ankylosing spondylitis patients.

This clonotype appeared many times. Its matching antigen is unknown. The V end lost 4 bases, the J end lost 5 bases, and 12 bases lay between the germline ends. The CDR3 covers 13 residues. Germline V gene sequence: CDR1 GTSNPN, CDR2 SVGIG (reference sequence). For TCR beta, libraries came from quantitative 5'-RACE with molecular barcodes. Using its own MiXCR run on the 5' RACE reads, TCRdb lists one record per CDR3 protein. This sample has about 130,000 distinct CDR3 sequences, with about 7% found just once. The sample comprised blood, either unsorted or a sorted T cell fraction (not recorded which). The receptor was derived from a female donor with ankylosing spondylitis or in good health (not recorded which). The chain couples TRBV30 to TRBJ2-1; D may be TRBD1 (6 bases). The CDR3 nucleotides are TGTGCCTGGATTCATGACAGGCACAATGAGCAGTTCTTC. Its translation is CAWIHDRHNEQFF.